This entry concerns a single T cell receptor beta chain. Its antigen is unknown. No much larger clonotype is one base removed from it; base qualities were not supplied. The cohort consisted of 666 healthy bone marrow donors. At the time of sampling, every cohort member was nominally healthy, though immune exposures that went unrecorded were likely present. The donor tested CMV seropositive, placing the donor among the roughly 270 seropositive members of the cohort. A peripheral blood sample was provided by each donor, and peripheral blood mononuclear cells were used for TCR beta sequencing. The Qiagen DNeasy Blood Extraction Kit was used to extract genomic DNA from the blood cell samples. Ends trimmed: V by 2 bases, J by 5 bases; bases unmatched to a gene: 8. The germline V gene sets CDR1 to KGHSH and CDR2 to LQKENI. From the cysteine through the phenylalanine, the CDR3 covers 15 amino acids. Only the CDR3 region is kept as DNA, spanning 45 bases read in frame from base 1.

This record comes from a study of cytomegalovirus exposure and HLA in healthy donors (dated by TCRdb to about 2017). With regard to the full study: In an earlier analysis of several hundred of the donors, 276 Gb of sequence data and 100 million or so unique TCR beta sequences from roughly 180 million T cells were reported. Roughly 300 gigabases of sequencing data and around 85 million unique TCR sequences made up an early release that covered about 640 HLA-typed donors. The genetic ancestry cluster associated with self-reported Caucasian donors included about 81% of the roughly 410 genotyped donors. The study aimed to test whether cataloging public T cell receptors could reveal signatures of past pathogen exposure. The study profiled the T cell repertoires of hundreds of subjects by immunosequencing and related them to cytomegalovirus serostatus. Besides the first cohort of some 670 subjects, a separate validation cohort made up of 120 or so different subjects was used. The study combined high-throughput TCR immunosequencing, statistical association of individual TCRs with disease status, and machine learning to predict cytomegalovirus infection status. To study patterns of TCR occurrence, a later analysis re-analyzed previously published TCR beta repertoires from 666 donors and added high-resolution HLA genotyping. Rather than drawing on any new phenotypic data, the later analysis identified candidate immune exposures from TCR beta sequences and the way those sequences occurred across donors. To decide whether each TCR beta V gene segment behaved as functional or pseudogenic, an earlier analysis of some 600 of the donors relied on high-throughput TCR beta sequencing. Alongside the repertoire data, information on donor age, sex, ethnicity and CMV serostatus was compiled. A later genetic analysis took genome-wide SNP genotypes for about 55% of the roughly 700 donors and used that subset as a discovery cohort. All discovery cohort repertoires had been generated on a single sequencing platform. HLA typing included class I and class II loci at four-digit resolution. The number of donors typed differed by locus, with about 629-630 for A, B, C, DRB1 and DQB1, about 500 for DQA1, 606 for DPA1, and 450 to 480 for DPB1. Because of strong linkage in the cohort, roughly five DR-DQ haplotypes were treated as single units for association and clustering. Across roughly 420 genotyped donors of the cohort, an average of about 240,000 unique TCR beta nucleotide sequences per donor were sequenced, and about a sixth of those sequences were non-productive. Broader findings and caveats from the paper: The classifier was reported to diagnose cytomegalovirus status with high specificity and sensitivity in both the original and validation cohorts. In a later analysis, several top co-occurrence clusters were reported to appear linked to parvovirus B19, influenza, CMV and Epstein-Barr virus. In an earlier analysis of some 540 of the donors, most TCR beta V segments appeared in productive rearrangements about 87% or about 30% of the time, broadly matching IMGT annotations. In a later analysis, the rate of TCR association differed among HLA loci, with DRB1 alleles having the most associated TCRs and HLA-C alleles having the fewest. It was suggested by the authors that the approach could potentially be generalized to other disease states and immunological phenotypes. A later genetic analysis reported fewer N-insertions in productive TCRs among donors in an Asian-associated ancestry cluster than the roughly 650-donor mean. A further reported finding was that TCR beta sequences accurately predicted the HLA-A and HLA-B alleles for most subjects in the first cohort. In vitro tests confirmed that a few of the cytomegalovirus-associated TCR beta chains recognize cytomegalovirus antigens. Compared with equally common non-associated chains, HLA-associated TCR beta chains in a later analysis were more clonally expanded and had lower generation probabilities. According to a later analysis, most CMV-associated TCR beta chains appeared to be HLA-restricted, and the HLA associations seemed to be driven largely by CMV exposure. Some IMGT-functional V segments, including TRBV6-2 and TRBV6-3, could not be distinguished by the 87-base-pair reads and were therefore excluded. In this cohort, only TCR beta chains were sequenced, and detectable features were limited by the absence of alpha or paired-chain data. CMV serostatus was the only immune exposure information available for the cohort. Because counts were too low, around 17 rarely observed V segments, including chromosome 9 orphons, were left out of the earlier analysis of 500 to 750 of the donors. The sequencing pipeline was judged likely to have produced a cluster of highly shared sequence variants as a technical artifact. V-gene and J-gene trimming of TCR beta chains was associated with a missense DCLRE1C variant in a later genetic analysis, and the association was replicated in an independent cohort. Linkage disequilibrium might explain the correlated functional status among segregating V segments, but an unknown experimental factor could not be excluded. Strong co-occurrence of HLA alleles, especially DR and DQ, made assigning TCR associations to individual alleles difficult. HLA typing was unavailable for some donors at each locus, so association tests used only the typed subset. A later analysis associated approximately 17,000 TCR beta sequences with specific HLA alleles at a false discovery rate of 0.05. Roughly uniform sequencing depth across donors was assumed in presence/absence analyses, although this assumption may not hold. While some public TCRs were present in many individuals, most TCR sequences turned up only very rarely across donors. In the study, 150 to 200 TCR beta chains were listed as associated with cytomegalovirus.

Library construction relied on the immunoSEQ multiplex PCR assay. For the multiplex PCR, a mixture combining 60 forward primers for TCR Vbeta segments and 13 reverse primers for TCR Jbeta segments was used. Amplification of the CDR3 region of rearranged TCR beta genes was performed with a multiplex PCR assay on genomic DNA. The Illumina HiSeq System was used to sequence the amplified TCR beta libraries as 87-base-pair reads. The study's processing was this. A later analysis tallied tens of millions of unique TCR beta chains across the 610 or so repertoires, and about 12 million of those chains were shared by two or more donors. Raw reads were error-corrected and collapsed into unique sequences with a nearest-neighbor algorithm that merged closely related sequences to remove PCR and sequencing errors. CDR3 sequences were aligned to IMGT reference sequences to assign V, D and J gene segments. Each retained sequence needed at least a six-nucleotide match to both a V gene segment and a J gene segment. Rearrangements were called productive when the CDR3 lacked stop codons and stayed in frame with V and J; all others were non-productive. Following IMGT convention, CDR3 was defined as the stretch from the second conserved V-encoded cysteine up to the conserved J-encoded phenylalanine. In an earlier analysis of 587 of the donors, sequences lacking an unambiguous match to a single V gene segment were excluded. In an earlier analysis of more than 500 of the donors, a V segment was called functional when productive rearrangements were above 56.7%, and segregating when the standard deviation between donors exceeded 5%. To diagnose cytomegalovirus status from the catalog of TCR beta chain sequences, a statistical classification framework was built. V and J gene assignment, in a later analysis, came from comparing TCR nucleotide sequences with IMGT/GENE-DB human TR gene sequences. In a later analysis, CDR3 sequences and most-parsimonious VDJ recombination scenarios were assigned using the TCRdist pipeline. A later analysis defined each TCR beta chain by its CDR3 amino acid sequence plus V-gene family, and excluded reads lacking a unique V-gene family. A later analysis removed 500 to 650 highly shared, low-generation-probability nucleotide sequences to deal with suspected cross-contamination and a sequencing artifact. A later analysis calculated a clonal expansion index for each public chain from normalized within-repertoire ranks of inferred template counts. Generation probabilities in a later analysis came from a VDJ recombination model fitted to out-of-frame rearrangements, and those results were checked against IGoR. In a later analysis, hypergeometric tests were used to score TCR-TCR, TCR-HLA and TCR-CMV co-occurrence, with a repertoire-size bias correction applied to TCR pairs. In a later analysis, false discovery rates were estimated by permuting HLA or CMV assignments 20 times. In a later analysis, co-occurring TCRs were grouped using DBSCAN, and TCRdist sequence similarity was added for clustering within HLA-allele-positive subsets. Repertoires with fewer than 30,000 or more than 120,000 public chains were left out of co-occurrence clustering, as were roughly five repertoires with anomalous nucleotide sharing. Held by TCRdb, this immuneACCESS table contains in-frame sequences only and omits some clones. Under half of the omission traces to an unresolved V gene where checked; the cause of the rest is unknown. D and trimming come from the DNA, and the V and J calls and clone size come from that table. This sample holds 150,000 to 250,000 clones; more than 75% were observed only once. 6.5% of the sample goes to the ten largest clones.

The receptor comes from a woman between 50 and 59 years old in good health and CMV-seropositive. Material for sequencing was PBMCs. In this chain, TRBV18 is recombined with TRBJ2-7; the junction holds 8 bases that match TRBD1. The nucleotides read TGTGCCAGCTCACCAAAGCTCCAGGGGGCTGACGAGCAGTACTTC. Its amino acids are CASSPKLQGADEQYF.